The 10 T cell receptor beta chains presented below share a single source sample, sequenced in a study of blood T cell repertoires in COVID-19. Sequencing was performed with immunoSEQ multiplex PCR; in TCRdb, only in-frame clones are kept and a portion is missing. This sample has fewer than 50,000 clones; around nine tenths occur once, and the top ten carry 0.3% to 0.4%. The source material was peripheral blood. The receptors derive from a man aged 50 to 59 with COVID-19, enrolled during active disease.

CDR3 bases: TGTGCCAGTAGTATTCGGGGACTCAAGCAGGTTGGGGCCAACGTCCTGACTTTC. This sequence encodes CASSIRGLKQVGANVLTF. The rearrangement joins TRBV19 to TRBJ2-6; D is possibly TRBD2 (6 bases). CDR1 and CDR2 (germline): LNHDA, SQIVND (reference sequence). The CDR3 spans 18 residues. V gave up 3 bases and J gave up 3 bases, with 18 bases separating them.

The rearrangement uses TRBV5-1 and TRBJ2-6; maybe TRBD1 (5 bases). The CDR3 sequence is 15 residues long. V lost 3 bases to trimming and J lost 2 bases, with 9 bases between them. Germline CDR1 and CDR2: SGHRS and YFSETQ. This CDR3 is CASSSSGTGANVLTF. The CDR3 region has the DNA TGCGCCAGCAGCTCGTCAGGGACTGGGGCCAACGTCCTGACTTTC.

This clone was picked up a small number of times. The chain links TRBV19 to TRBJ2-7, with TRBD2 matching over 9 bases. The length of the CDR3 is 15 residues. The junction had 6 bases not matched to a gene; V was cut back by 1 base and J by 5 bases. Germline V gives CDR1 LNHDA, CDR2 SQIVND (reference sequence). CDR3 sequence: CASSIAAGGGNEQYF. In nucleotides, the CDR3 is TGTGCCAGTAGTATAGCGGCGGGAGGGGGTAACGAGCAGTACTTC. The whole variable domain, remainder taken from reference TRBV19 and TRBJ2-7, is DGGITQSPKYLFRKEGQNVTLSCEQNLNHDAMYWYRQDPGQGLRLIYYSQIVNDFQKGDIAEGYSVSREKKESFPLTVTSAQKNPTAFYLCASSIAAGGGNEQYFGPGTRLTVT.

V is TRBV5-1 and J is TRBJ2-1; no firm D call. Trimming pared 0 bases from V and 0 bases from J, leaving 7 bases between. CDR3 length equals 15 residues. The germline V gene encodes CDR1 SGHRS and CDR2 YFSETQ. Here the CDR3 DNA reads TGCGCCAGCAGCTTGGCTGTCCTCTCCTACAATGAGCAGTTCTTC. Protein sequence: CASSLAVLSYNEQFF.

The CDR3 spells CASSYQGQPQHF. The CDR3, as DNA: TGTGCCAGCAGTTACCAGGGGCAGCCCCAGCATTTT. The rearrangement joins TRBV6-5 to TRBJ1-5, with a tentative D call TRBD1 (6 bases). CDR1 is MNHEY, CDR2 SVGAGI, per germline. This CDR3 spans 12 amino acids. Trimming pared 2 bases from V and 7 bases from J, leaving 6 bases between.

J is TRBJ2-6 and V is TRBV7-8, with D maybe TRBD1 (6 bases). V shed 6 bases and J shed 4 bases, with 13 bases lying between them. This CDR3 contains 15 residues. From germline, CDR1 is SGHVS and CDR2 FQNEAQ. The CDR3 nucleotides are TGTGCCAGCAGTTCAGGGGTATCCGGGGCCAACGTCCTGACTTTC. Protein: CASSSGVSGANVLTF.

V gene TRBV4-1 combines with J gene TRBJ2-4; 9 bases are a match to TRBD2. Germline-derived CDR1 and CDR2 are MGHRA and YSYEKL. The CDR3 is 16 residues long. V shed 2 bases and J 3 bases; nucleotides not matched to a gene: 5. The DNA for the CDR3 is TGCGCCAGCAGCCAACCTACTAGCGGGTACAAAAACATTCAGTACTTC. It encodes CASSQPTSGYKNIQYF.

This chain links TRBV7-9 with TRBJ2-3, with a weak D call TRBD2 (5 bases). With 3 bases removed from V and 1 base from J, the gap between germline ends came to 8 bases. The length of the CDR3 is 14 residues. Germline V gene data show CDR1 as SEHNR and CDR2 as FQNEAQ (reference sequence). In DNA, the CDR3 is TGTGCCAGCAGCTTTGAGAGGGGCACAGATACGCAGTATTTT. This codes for CASSFERGTDTQYF.

The gene calls are TRBV7-8 and TRBJ2-2; tentative D call: TRBD2 (5 bases). Trimming left V 6 bases short and J 3 bases short, with 14 bases between. CDR1 and CDR2 (germline): SGHVS, FQNEAQ. This CDR3 contains 15 residues. CDR3 residues: CASRGGSRDTGELFF. The CDR3 region has the DNA TGTGCCAGCAGAGGTGGGAGTCGGGACACCGGGGAGCTGTTTTTT.

CDR3 nucleotides: TGTGGAACGTCGGATCGGGGGGAAAAACTGTTTTTT. Translated, it gives CGTSDRGEKLFF. The chain uses TRBV19 and TRBJ1-4, with a tentative D call TRBD1 (5 bases). Germline lookup yields CDR1 LNHDA and CDR2 SQIVND (reference sequence). CDR3 size: 12 residues.